The clone carrying this T cell receptor beta chain was counted a few times. The data are from a study of T-cell reconstitution after alpha-beta-depleted transplantation in children. Library preparation (for TCRbeta) was performed with unique molecular identifiers. In TCRdb, the PCR reads were re-called with MiXCR into one record per CDR3 protein. The sample holds 300,000 to 400,000 distinct CDR3 sequences, approximately 12% seen once. This CDR3 contains 14 residues. With 0 bases clipped from V and 6 bases from J, the junction kept 3 bases outside the gene matches. Germline CDR1 and CDR2: LGHNA and YSLEER.

The rearrangement joins TRBV4-3 to TRBJ1-1; 8 bases are a match to TRBD1. The material sequenced was PBMCs, taken from the stem cell graft. The receptor's source is a human donor who donated a stem cell graft to a child with Fanconi anemia. The CDR3 spells CASSQDSRGPEAFF. The CDR3 nucleotides are TGCGCCAGCAGCCAAGATTCCAGGGGGCCTGAAGCTTTCTTT.